The 32 T cell receptor beta chains given below trace back to one sample, sequenced in a study of cytomegalovirus exposure and HLA in healthy donors. PCR amplification relied on 60 Vbeta primers (plus 13 Jbeta primers). Sequenced by immunoSEQ multiplex PCR; TCRdb stores in-frame clones only, minus some. Among about 92,000 clones listed, roughly 80% were seen once. The source material was PBMCs. Every receptor here comes from a girl aged 2 to 10 in good health and CMV-seropositive.

The chain joins TRBV6-5 to TRBJ2-3; 9 nucleotides line up with TRBD2. CDR3 length: 15 residues. V shed 4 bases and J 3 bases; nucleotides not matched to a gene: 5. Per germline, CDR1 MNHEY and CDR2 SVGAGI. The CDR3 sequence is CASSWASGETDTQYF. The CDR3 DNA reads as TGTGCCAGCAGTTGGGCTAGCGGGGAGACAGATACGCAGTATTTT.

This chain joins TRBV29-1 and TRBJ2-7; TRBD2 aligns across 11 bases. CDR3 length: 15 amino acids. The trim removed 4 bases at V and 2 bases at J, leaving 7 bases unmatched. Germline V gene sequence: CDR1 SQVTM, CDR2 ANQGSEA. The CDR3, as DNA: TGCAGCGTTGTCGTAATAGCGGGAGGGCCCTACGAGCAGTACTTC. Encoded protein: CSVVVIAGGPYEQYF.

V gene TRBV10-3 combines with J gene TRBJ1-2; 8 bases are shared with TRBD1. CDR1 is ENHRY and CDR2 is SYGVKD in the germline V gene. J gave up 7 bases and V 11 bases, and 12 bases lay outside the gene matches. The CDR3 spans 13 residues. CDR3: CAYLSGGASGYTF. In DNA form, the CDR3 reads TGTGCCTATCTCTCAGGGGGCGCGTCTGGCTACACCTTC.

The rearrangement joins TRBV9 to TRBJ1-5, with D perhaps matching TRBD1 (5 bases). The V end was cut by 0 bases, the J end by 4 bases, with 17 bases between. This CDR3 spans 17 amino acids. CDR1 is SGDLS, CDR2 YYNGEE, per germline. The CDR3, as DNA: TGTGCCAGCAGCGTAGGTGCAGGGCCTCTTCTAAATCAGCCCCAGCATTTT. It encodes CASSVGAGPLLNQPQHF. Complete variable domain (other parts from reference TRBV9 and TRBJ1-5): DSGVTQTPKHLITATGQRVTLRCSPRSGDLSVYWYQQSLDQGLQFLIQYYNGEERAKGNILERFSAQQFPDLHSELNLSSLELGDSALYFCASSVGAGPLLNQPQHFGDGTRLSIL.

The rearrangement joins TRBV2 to TRBJ1-1; D gene ambiguous. V lost 6 bases to trimming and J lost 2 bases, with 10 bases between them. Per germline, CDR1 SNHLY and CDR2 FYNNEI. This CDR3 has 13 amino acids. The CDR3 loop is CASRDDYNTEAFF. The DNA of the CDR3 is TGTGCCAGCAGGGACGACTACAACACTGAAGCTTTCTTT. Filled out from reference TRBV2 and TRBJ1-1, the complete variable domain reads EPEVTQTPSHQVTQMGQEVILRCVPISNHLYFYWYRQILGQKVEFLVSFYNNEISEKSEIFDDQFSVERPDGSNFTLKIRSTKLEDSAMYFCASRDDYNTEAFFGQGTRLTVV.

The chain joins TRBV7-9 to TRBJ1-5; weak D call: TRBD1 (6 bases). CDR3 length: 16 amino acids. The V gene lost 4 bases and the J gene lost 4 bases, with 17 bases spanning the gap. CDR1 and CDR2 (germline): SEHNR, FQNEAQ (reference sequence). In DNA, the CDR3 is TGTGCCAGCAGCTCAACAGGGTCCCGCCGGAATCAGCCCCAGCATTTT. It encodes CASSSTGSRRNQPQHF. The full variable domain, in which reference TRBV7-9 and TRBJ1-5 provide the parts outside the CDR3, is DTGVSQNPRHKITKRGQNVTFRCDPISEHNRLYWYRQTLGQGPEFLTYFQNEAQLEKSRLLSDRFSAERPKGSFSTLEIQRTEQGDSAMYLCASSSTGSRRNQPQHFGDGTRLSIL.

The rearrangement uses TRBV29-1 and TRBJ2-7; 7 positions agree with TRBD1. V lost 2 bases to trimming and J lost 5 bases; unmatched junction nucleotides: 9. The CDR3 is 14 amino acids. CDR1 SQVTM and CDR2 ANQGSEA come from the germline V gene. The CDR3 coding sequence is TGCAGCGTTGAACTCCCGGACAGGCGCGACGAGCAGTACTTC. As protein: CSVELPDRRDEQYF.

The chain uses TRBV11-2 and TRBJ2-5; 8 bases are shared with TRBD1. V shed 1 base, J shed 1 base, and the junction held 5 bases outside the gene matches. This CDR3 comprises 16 residues. Germline CDR1 SGHAT, CDR2 FQNNGV. CDR3 DNA sequence: TGTGCCAGCAGCTTAGGGGCAGGGGGCGGCCAAGAGACCCAGTACTTC. Translated, it gives CASSLGAGGGQETQYF.

This clone was counted once. The rearrangement uses TRBV5-5 and TRBJ1-1; D might be TRBD1 (5 bases). CDR3 size: 15 residues. V shed 3 bases and J shed 0 bases, with 12 bases lying between them. Per germline, CDR1 SGHKS and CDR2 YYEKEE (reference sequence). Here the CDR3 reads CASSSRQPMNTEAFF. In DNA, the CDR3 is TGTGCCAGCAGCTCCCGACAGCCTATGAACACTGAAGCTTTCTTT.

The CDR3, as DNA: TGTGCCAGCAGCTTAGGGACAGGGGGCGAGCAGTACTTC. Protein sequence: CASSLGTGGEQYF. The chain is built from TRBV7-9 and TRBJ2-7; 10 bases agree with TRBD1. V shed 1 base, J shed 6 bases, and the junction held 0 bases outside the gene matches. CDR3 length: 13 amino acids. CDR1 and CDR2 (germline): SEHNR, FQNEAQ (reference sequence).

This clone came up a few times. V is TRBV4-1 and J is TRBJ2-7, with 8 bases identical to TRBD1. CDR1 is MGHRA, CDR2 YSYEKL, per germline. V shed 3 bases and J 0 bases; nucleotides not matched to a gene: 4. The CDR3 runs 15 residues. This chain's CDR3 is CASSQTQGASYEQYF. In nucleotides, the CDR3 is TGCGCCAGCAGCCAGACGCAGGGGGCCTCCTACGAGCAGTACTTC.

In its sample, this clone was seen a few times. The chain links TRBV5-8 to TRBJ1-2, with a tentative D call TRBD1 (5 bases). Germline V gene lookup returns CDR1 SGHTS and CDR2 YDEGEE. This CDR3 comprises 13 residues. Trimming took off 6 bases at V and 8 bases at J, with 17 bases between the two ends. CDR3 loop: CASTWGGSRGYTF. The CDR3 DNA reads TGTGCCAGCACCTGGGGGGGATCGAGGGGCTACACCTTC. The variable domain in full, with the rest retrieved from reference TRBV5-8 and TRBJ1-2, is EAGVTQSPTHLIKTRGQQATLRCSPISGHTSVYWYQQALGLGLQFLLWYDEGEERNRGNFPPRFSGRQFPNYSSELNVNALELEDSALYLCASTWGGSRGYTFGSGTRLTVV.

V usage is TRBV15 and J usage is TRBJ2-3; unclear D gene. The CDR3 extends over 14 amino acids. The V end lost 3 bases, the J end lost 6 bases, and 13 bases lay between the germline ends. The V gene's germline CDR1 is LNHNV and CDR2 YYDKDF (reference sequence). CDR3 protein: CATSRDWSRDTQYF. The CDR3 DNA reads as TGTGCCACCAGCAGGGATTGGTCTAGGGATACGCAGTATTTT. The whole variable domain, filled in from reference TRBV15 and TRBJ2-3, reads DAMVIQNPRYQVTQFGKPVTLSCSQTLNHNVMYWYQQKSSQAPKLLFHYYDKDFNNEADTPDNFQSRRPNTSFCFLDIRSPGLGDTAMYLCATSRDWSRDTQYFGPGTRLTVL.

The chain has TRBV12-5 and TRBJ1-5; D is unresolved. This CDR3 contains 12 residues. Germline V gives CDR1 LGHNT, CDR2 FRNRAP. V dropped 2 bases and J dropped 4 bases, with 3 bases sitting between them. CDR3 loop: CASGLSNQPQHF. The CDR3 nucleotides are TGTGCTAGTGGTTTGTCGAATCAGCCCCAGCATTTT.

The gene calls are TRBV7-9 and TRBJ2-7; no clear D. Trimming shortened V by 2 bases and J by 6 bases, and 8 bases separated the two germline ends. This CDR3 comprises 12 residues. The germline CDR1 and CDR2 sequences are SEHNR and FQNEAQ (reference sequence). The CDR3 nucleotides are TGTGCCAGCAGCTTAAGCTCCGGCGAGCAGTACTTC. Translation: CASSLSSGEQYF.

The chain couples TRBV6-5 to TRBJ2-5, with 8 nucleotides matching TRBD2. Judging by the DNA end, TRBJ2-7 fits better; the J call may be wrong. Germline CDR1 is MNHEY and CDR2 is SVGAGI. This CDR3 is built from 14 residues. Written as DNA, the CDR3 is TGTGCCAGCAGTTACGCGGGAGGCCAATACGAGCAGTACTTC. The encoded protein is CASSYAGGQYEQYF.

The genes are TRBV19 and TRBJ1-3, with D hard to call. The CDR3 length is 14 residues. The V end was cut by 7 bases, the J end by 2 bases, with 12 bases between. Per germline, CDR1 LNHDA and CDR2 SQIVND (reference sequence). The CDR3 protein is CASIPTGTGNTIYF. The DNA for the CDR3 is TGTGCCAGTATCCCGACGGGTACTGGAAACACCATATATTTT. Full variable domain (rest looked up from reference TRBV19 and TRBJ1-3): DGGITQSPKYLFRKEGQNVTLSCEQNLNHDAMYWYRQDPGQGLRLIYYSQIVNDFQKGDIAEGYSVSREKKESFPLTVTSAQKNPTAFYLCASIPTGTGNTIYFGEGSWLTVV.

This sequence joins TRBV4-3 and TRBJ2-7; a possible D gene is TRBD2 (5 bases). Germline-derived CDR1 and CDR2 are LGHNA and YSLEER. V was shortened by 4 bases and J by 5 bases, with 18 bases between the two germline ends. The CDR3 extends over 15 amino acids. CDR3 protein: CASSLSPGVSNEQYF. As DNA, the CDR3 is TGCGCCAGCAGCCTCTCACCCGGGGTATCTAACGAGCAGTACTTC.

The rearrangement joins TRBV19 to TRBJ2-1, with a tentative D call TRBD2 (5 bases). The germline V gene encodes CDR1 LNHDA and CDR2 SQIVND (reference sequence). The CDR3 sequence is 14 residues long. Deletions cut 7 bases from V and 5 bases from J, with 15 bases between. The CDR3 here is CASTRASRNNEQFF. For the CDR3, the DNA is TGTGCCAGTACCCGGGCTAGCCGGAACAATGAGCAGTTCTTC.

The V call is TRBV30, the J call TRBJ2-7; TRBD2 matches at 9 bases. The V and J ends lost 3 bases and 4 bases, in that order; junction bases with no gene match: 10. The CDR3 is made up of 15 amino acids. CDR1 is GTSNPN, CDR2 SVGIG, per germline (reference sequence). CDR3 sequence reads: CAWRAIVAGVYEQYF. Here the CDR3 DNA reads TGTGCCTGGAGGGCCATAGTAGCGGGAGTATACGAGCAGTACTTC.

This clone appeared once. This sequence joins TRBV10-3 and TRBJ1-1; D perhaps matches TRBD1 (5 bases). This CDR3 is 13 amino acids long. The V gene's germline CDR1 is ENHRY and CDR2 SYGVKD. V was shortened by 6 bases and J by 1 base, with 9 bases between the two germline ends. The DNA of the CDR3 is TGTGCCATCAGCGCCGGACAGAACACTGAAGCTTTCTTT. Residues: CAISAGQNTEAFF.

The CDR3 protein is CSRGDTQYF. CDR3 sequence (DNA): TGCAGTAGGGGGGATACGCAGTATTTT. This chain joins TRBV20-1 and TRBJ2-3; D might be TRBD1 (6 bases). Germline V gene lookup returns CDR1 DFQATT and CDR2 SNEGSKA (reference sequence). V lost 8 bases and J 6 bases, leaving 6 bases between the germline ends. CDR3 size: 9 residues.

This clone has only a few counts. The gene calls are TRBV5-1 and TRBJ1-1; D uncertain. The V end was cut by 0 bases, the J end by 8 bases, with 11 bases between. Germline V gene data show CDR1 as SGHRS and CDR2 as YFSETQ. CDR3 size: 13 residues. This CDR3 is CASSLEVAAEAFF. DNA for the CDR3: TGCGCCAGCAGCTTGGAGGTGGCAGCGGAAGCTTTCTTT.

The V and J genes are TRBV7-2 and TRBJ1-1, with D possibly TRBD1 on 6 matching bases. The CDR3 is 15 residues long. Germline V gene sequence: CDR1 SGHTA, CDR2 FQGNSA. V shed 2 bases and J shed 2 bases, with 12 bases lying between them. CDR3 in amino acids: CASSLYGQLNTEAFF. CDR3 nucleotide sequence: TGTGCCAGCAGCTTATACGGACAGCTAAACACTGAAGCTTTCTTT.

The chain uses TRBV5-6 and TRBJ1-2; 9 nucleotides line up with TRBD1. The CDR3 contains 15 residues. V trimming: 2 bases; J trimming: 8 bases; junction bases outside the gene matches: 10. Germline CDR1 is SGHDT and CDR2 is YYEEEE. CDR3 coding DNA: TGTGCCAGCAGCTTAAAGGGACAGGGTAAATACGGCTACACCTTC. Its translation is CASSLKGQGKYGYTF.

The chain carries TRBV6-5 and TRBJ2-1, with a tentative D call TRBD1 (6 bases). The ends were cut back, 5 bases at V and 9 bases at J, with 8 bases in the middle. Germline CDR1 and CDR2: MNHEY and SVGAGI. The CDR3 consists of 11 residues. The chain's CDR3 is CASSARGEQFF. The CDR3 nucleotides are TGTGCCAGCAGTGCCAGGGGTGAGCAGTTCTTC.

The chain uses TRBV15 and TRBJ2-7; D is unresolved. This CDR3 contains 15 residues. V lost 0 bases and J 2 bases, leaving 11 bases between the germline ends. Germline lookup yields CDR1 LNHNV and CDR2 YYDKDF (reference sequence). In DNA form, the CDR3 reads TGTGCCACCAGCAGAGATCGCAGGATCACCTACGAGCAGTACTTC. Amino acid sequence: CATSRDRRITYEQYF.

The CDR3 bases are TGTGCCAGCAGCTCTACTTCAGCGGGAGGGAACACCGGGGAGCTGTTTTTT. Amino acid sequence: CASSSTSAGGNTGELFF. J is TRBJ2-2 and V is TRBV28; 9 bases align to TRBD2. The CDR3 runs 17 residues. From germline, CDR1 is MDHEN and CDR2 SYDVKM. V trimming: 6 bases; J trimming: 1 base; junction bases outside the gene matches: 9.

The CDR3 DNA sequence: TGTGCCAGCAGCCTCCCGACAGGCGCTAATGAAAAACTGTTTTTT. It codes for CASSLPTGANEKLFF. The chain couples TRBV25-1 to TRBJ1-4, with D tentatively TRBD1 (6 bases). The V end lost 6 bases, the J end lost 3 bases, and 14 bases lay between the germline ends. The CDR3 is 15 residues long. Per germline, CDR1 MGHDK and CDR2 SYGVNS. Variable domain in full (rest from reference TRBV25-1 and TRBJ1-4): EADIYQTPRYLVIGTGKKITLECSQTMGHDKMYWYQQDPGMELHLIHYSYGVNSTEKGDLSSESTVSRIRTEHFPLTLESARPSHTSQYLCASSLPTGANEKLFFGSGTQLSVL.

The V call is TRBV29-1, the J call TRBJ2-1; D perhaps matches TRBD1 (7 bases). There are 12 residues in the CDR3. CDR1 and CDR2 from the germline V gene are SQVTM and ANQGSEA. The germline V and J ends were trimmed by 3 bases and 7 bases, with 10 bases remaining between them. CDR3 nucleotides: TGCAGCGTTGACAGGGGGGTGAATGAGCAGTTCTTC. Translating it yields CSVDRGVNEQFF.

In nucleotides, the CDR3 is TGTGCCAGCAGGGGACAGAACACTGAAGCTTTCTTT. It specifies CASRGQNTEAFF. The chain employs TRBV7-9 and TRBJ1-1, with TRBD1 as a possible D gene (6 bases). Germline CDR1 SEHNR, CDR2 FQNEAQ (reference sequence). V was clipped by 6 bases and J by 1 base, with 6 bases between them. This CDR3 region has 12 residues. Looking up the rest from reference TRBV7-9 and TRBJ1-1 gives the full variable domain: DTGVSQNPRHKITKRGQNVTFRCDPISEHNRLYWYRQTLGQGPEFLTYFQNEAQLEKSRLLSDRFSAERPKGSFSTLEIQRTEQGDSAMYLCASRGQNTEAFFGQGTRLTVV.

This chain joins TRBV6-5 and TRBJ2-3; 7 bases match TRBD1. The CDR3 sequence is 15 residues long. CDR1 MNHEY and CDR2 SVGAGI come from the germline V gene. J lost 2 bases, V lost 0 bases, and 2 bases had no gene match. The CDR3: CASSYSDRNTDTQYF. The CDR3 region has the DNA TGTGCCAGCAGTTACTCGGACAGGAACACAGATACGCAGTATTTT.